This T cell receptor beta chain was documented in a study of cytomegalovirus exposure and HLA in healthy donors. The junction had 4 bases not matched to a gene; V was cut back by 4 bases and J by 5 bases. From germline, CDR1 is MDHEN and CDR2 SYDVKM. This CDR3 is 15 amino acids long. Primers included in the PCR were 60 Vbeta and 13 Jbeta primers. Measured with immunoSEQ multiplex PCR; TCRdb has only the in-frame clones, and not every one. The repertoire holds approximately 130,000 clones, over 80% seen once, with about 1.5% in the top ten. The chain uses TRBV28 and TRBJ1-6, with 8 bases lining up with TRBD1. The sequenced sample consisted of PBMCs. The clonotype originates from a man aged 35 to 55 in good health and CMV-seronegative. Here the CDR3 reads CASSSGQGDNSPLHF. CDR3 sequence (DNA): TGTGCCAGCAGTTCCGGACAGGGAGATAATTCACCCCTCCACTTT.